Many counts were recorded for the clone carrying this T cell receptor beta chain. Its antigen is undetermined. With V trimmed by 5 bases and J by 7 bases, 9 bases remained unmatched. Per germline, CDR1 SGHTA and CDR2 FQGNSA. The CDR3 runs 16 residues. This record comes from a study of T cells after yellow fever vaccination. Looking at the study overall: Fractions containing few cells were prepared with SMART-Seq v4 Ultra Low Input. Broader study findings: Though weaker, the secondary response peaked faster, on day 5 versus 15. The study re-detected most primary-vaccination clones after the booster (under 97% CD4, around 90% CD8).

Via MiXCR, TCRdb re-called the 5' RACE reads, giving one row per CDR3 protein. The profile shows a few hundred thousand distinct CDR3 sequences, roughly 3.9% of them singletons. This material consisted of PBMCs, taken 5 days after the yellow fever booster vaccination. The chain uses TRBV7-2 and TRBJ2-7, with 15 bases matching TRBD2. This clonotype was obtained from a man aged 18 to 35 who received the YFV17D yellow fever vaccine. CDR3 in amino acids: CASSDGGTSGGREQYF. The CDR3 DNA reads TGTGCCAGCAGCGACGGAGGGACTAGCGGGGGGAGGGAGCAGTACTTC.